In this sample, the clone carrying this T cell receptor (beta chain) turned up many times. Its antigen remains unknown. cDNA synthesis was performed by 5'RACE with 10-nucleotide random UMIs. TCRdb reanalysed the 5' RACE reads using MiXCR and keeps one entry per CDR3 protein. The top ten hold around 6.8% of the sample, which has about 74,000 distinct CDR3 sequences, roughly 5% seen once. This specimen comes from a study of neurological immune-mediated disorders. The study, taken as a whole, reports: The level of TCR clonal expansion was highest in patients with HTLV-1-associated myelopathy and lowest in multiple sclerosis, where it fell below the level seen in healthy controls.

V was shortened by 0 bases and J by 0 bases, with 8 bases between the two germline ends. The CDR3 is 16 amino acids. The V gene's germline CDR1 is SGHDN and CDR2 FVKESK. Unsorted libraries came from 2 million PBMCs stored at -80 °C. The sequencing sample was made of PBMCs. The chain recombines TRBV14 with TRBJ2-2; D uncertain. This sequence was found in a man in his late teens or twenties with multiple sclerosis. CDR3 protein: CASSQDRNSNTGELFF. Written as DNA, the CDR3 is TGTGCCAGCAGCCAAGATCGGAATTCGAACACCGGGGAGCTGTTTTTT.